This TCR beta chain was found in a study of T-cell memory formation after mild COVID-19. TCRalpha and TCRbeta libraries used 5'RACE with constant-segment primers and UMIs. TCRdb independently ran MiXCR on the 5' RACE reads; one entry per CDR3 protein. The data hold about 430,000 distinct CDR3 sequences, with roughly 17% observed a single time. Worth noting for this clonotype: No antigen is known for it.

General study results and limits: Contracting clones, day 15 to 85, had balanced CD4/CD8, and later expanders favored CD4+. Certain responding clones were present in pre-infection memory, suggesting participation of cross-reactive memory.

This clonotype was obtained from a man younger than 35 who had mild COVID-19 (a few samples of this study predate the infection). Cell type and time point are not known. What was sequenced was PBMCs or a T cell subset sorted from them (not recorded which).

CDR3: CASSRVELAGGPDTQYF. CDR3 sequence (DNA): TGTGCCAGCAGCCGGGTCGAACTAGCGGGGGGGCCAGATACGCAGTATTTT. The chain links TRBV4-2 to TRBJ2-3, with 13 bases matching TRBD2. This CDR3 spans 17 amino acids. Germline trimming cut 4 bases from V and 4 bases from J; bases unmatched to any gene: 8. Germline V CDR1 and CDR2: LGHNA, YNFKEQ.